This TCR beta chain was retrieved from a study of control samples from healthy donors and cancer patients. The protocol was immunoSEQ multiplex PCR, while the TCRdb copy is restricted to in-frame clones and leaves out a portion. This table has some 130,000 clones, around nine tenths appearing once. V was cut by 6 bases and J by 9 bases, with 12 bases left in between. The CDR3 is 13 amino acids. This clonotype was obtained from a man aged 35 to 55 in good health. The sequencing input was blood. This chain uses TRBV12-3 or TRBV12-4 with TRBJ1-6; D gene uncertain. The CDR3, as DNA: TGTGCCAGCAGCTTGGCCTCTGGTTCACCCCTCCACTTT. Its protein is CASSLASGSPLHF.